Presented here are 6 T cell receptor beta chains from one specimen sequenced in a study of T cell responses to AZD1222 COVID-19 vaccine. The method was immunoSEQ multiplex PCR; TCRdb's version includes in-frame clones alone and lacks a portion of them. Of about 72,000 clones in the sample, 80% to 90% are singletons; the top ten hold approximately 30%. The source was peripheral blood, collected 28 days after the second AZD1222 dose. The origin of the receptors is an adult who received the AZD1222 COVID-19 vaccine.

This clone showed up just a few times. This sequence joins TRBV18 and TRBJ1-1; D may be TRBD1 (6 bases). This CDR3 spans 14 amino acids. Germline assignment: CDR1 KGHSH and CDR2 LQKENI. V gave up 2 bases and J gave up 1 base, with 8 bases separating them. CDR3 coding DNA: TGTGCCAGCTCACCATCGACAGGGAACACTGAAGCTTTCTTT. This gives the protein CASSPSTGNTEAFF. Looking up the rest from reference TRBV18 and TRBJ1-1 gives the full variable domain: NAGVMQNPRHLVRRRGQEARLRCSPMKGHSHVYWYRQLPEEGLKFMVYLQKENIIDESGMPKERFSAEFPKEGPSILRIQQVVRGDSAAYFCASSPSTGNTEAFFGQGTRLTVV.

The rearrangement links TRBV19 to TRBJ2-7; D remains ambiguous. CDR1 is LNHDA, CDR2 SQIVND, per germline (reference sequence). The CDR3 consists of 14 residues. Trimming cost V 6 bases and J 0 bases, with 12 bases left between them. This CDR3 reads CASSQQASSYEQYF. The CDR3, as DNA: TGTGCCAGTAGCCAGCAGGCCAGCTCCTACGAGCAGTACTTC.

The rearrangement uses TRBV29-1 and TRBJ2-5; D gene uncertain. Looked up from germline, CDR1 is SQVTM and CDR2 is ANQGSEA. The CDR3 has 12 amino acids. Trimming shortened V by 4 bases and J by 5 bases, and 11 bases separated the two germline ends. Written as DNA, the CDR3 is TGCAGCGTTGGTGGGCTGTGGGAGACCCAGTACTTC. Its translation is CSVGGLWETQYF.

The CDR3, as DNA: TGCGCCAGCAGGGGCGGACTTGGGGCCGGGGAGCTGTTTTTT. Its protein is CASRGGLGAGELFF. V is TRBV10-2 and J is TRBJ2-2, with D possibly matching TRBD2 (5 bases). Germline V CDR1 and CDR2: WSHSY, SAAADI. The CDR3 is made up of 14 amino acids. Trimming removed 6 bases at V and 6 bases at J, with 14 bases between.

The chain employs TRBV18 and TRBJ2-7; perhaps TRBD2 as D (6 bases). Germline V lookup: CDR1 KGHSH, CDR2 LQKENI. Trimming stripped 1 base from V and 7 bases from J, with 35 bases between. The CDR3 runs 21 residues. The CDR3 protein is CASSPLKEKSAREVLVIEQYF. CDR3 sequence (DNA): TGTGCCAGCTCACCACTTAAGGAGAAATCCGCAAGGGAGGTTCTGGTCATAGAGCAGTACTTC. Full variable domain (rest looked up from reference TRBV18 and TRBJ2-7): NAGVMQNPRHLVRRRGQEARLRCSPMKGHSHVYWYRQLPEEGLKFMVYLQKENIIDESGMPKERFSAEFPKEGPSILRIQQVVRGDSAAYFCASSPLKEKSAREVLVIEQYFGPGTRLTVT.

The rearrangement links TRBV14 to TRBJ1-1, with D perhaps matching TRBD1 (6 bases). V lost 2 bases to trimming and J lost 5 bases, with 12 bases between them. The CDR3 totals 14 residues. Germline CDR1 reads SGHDN; CDR2 reads FVKESK. CDR3 loop: CASSQRGARTEAFF. CDR3 bases: TGTGCCAGCAGCCAAAGGGGGGCGAGAACTGAAGCTTTCTTT.